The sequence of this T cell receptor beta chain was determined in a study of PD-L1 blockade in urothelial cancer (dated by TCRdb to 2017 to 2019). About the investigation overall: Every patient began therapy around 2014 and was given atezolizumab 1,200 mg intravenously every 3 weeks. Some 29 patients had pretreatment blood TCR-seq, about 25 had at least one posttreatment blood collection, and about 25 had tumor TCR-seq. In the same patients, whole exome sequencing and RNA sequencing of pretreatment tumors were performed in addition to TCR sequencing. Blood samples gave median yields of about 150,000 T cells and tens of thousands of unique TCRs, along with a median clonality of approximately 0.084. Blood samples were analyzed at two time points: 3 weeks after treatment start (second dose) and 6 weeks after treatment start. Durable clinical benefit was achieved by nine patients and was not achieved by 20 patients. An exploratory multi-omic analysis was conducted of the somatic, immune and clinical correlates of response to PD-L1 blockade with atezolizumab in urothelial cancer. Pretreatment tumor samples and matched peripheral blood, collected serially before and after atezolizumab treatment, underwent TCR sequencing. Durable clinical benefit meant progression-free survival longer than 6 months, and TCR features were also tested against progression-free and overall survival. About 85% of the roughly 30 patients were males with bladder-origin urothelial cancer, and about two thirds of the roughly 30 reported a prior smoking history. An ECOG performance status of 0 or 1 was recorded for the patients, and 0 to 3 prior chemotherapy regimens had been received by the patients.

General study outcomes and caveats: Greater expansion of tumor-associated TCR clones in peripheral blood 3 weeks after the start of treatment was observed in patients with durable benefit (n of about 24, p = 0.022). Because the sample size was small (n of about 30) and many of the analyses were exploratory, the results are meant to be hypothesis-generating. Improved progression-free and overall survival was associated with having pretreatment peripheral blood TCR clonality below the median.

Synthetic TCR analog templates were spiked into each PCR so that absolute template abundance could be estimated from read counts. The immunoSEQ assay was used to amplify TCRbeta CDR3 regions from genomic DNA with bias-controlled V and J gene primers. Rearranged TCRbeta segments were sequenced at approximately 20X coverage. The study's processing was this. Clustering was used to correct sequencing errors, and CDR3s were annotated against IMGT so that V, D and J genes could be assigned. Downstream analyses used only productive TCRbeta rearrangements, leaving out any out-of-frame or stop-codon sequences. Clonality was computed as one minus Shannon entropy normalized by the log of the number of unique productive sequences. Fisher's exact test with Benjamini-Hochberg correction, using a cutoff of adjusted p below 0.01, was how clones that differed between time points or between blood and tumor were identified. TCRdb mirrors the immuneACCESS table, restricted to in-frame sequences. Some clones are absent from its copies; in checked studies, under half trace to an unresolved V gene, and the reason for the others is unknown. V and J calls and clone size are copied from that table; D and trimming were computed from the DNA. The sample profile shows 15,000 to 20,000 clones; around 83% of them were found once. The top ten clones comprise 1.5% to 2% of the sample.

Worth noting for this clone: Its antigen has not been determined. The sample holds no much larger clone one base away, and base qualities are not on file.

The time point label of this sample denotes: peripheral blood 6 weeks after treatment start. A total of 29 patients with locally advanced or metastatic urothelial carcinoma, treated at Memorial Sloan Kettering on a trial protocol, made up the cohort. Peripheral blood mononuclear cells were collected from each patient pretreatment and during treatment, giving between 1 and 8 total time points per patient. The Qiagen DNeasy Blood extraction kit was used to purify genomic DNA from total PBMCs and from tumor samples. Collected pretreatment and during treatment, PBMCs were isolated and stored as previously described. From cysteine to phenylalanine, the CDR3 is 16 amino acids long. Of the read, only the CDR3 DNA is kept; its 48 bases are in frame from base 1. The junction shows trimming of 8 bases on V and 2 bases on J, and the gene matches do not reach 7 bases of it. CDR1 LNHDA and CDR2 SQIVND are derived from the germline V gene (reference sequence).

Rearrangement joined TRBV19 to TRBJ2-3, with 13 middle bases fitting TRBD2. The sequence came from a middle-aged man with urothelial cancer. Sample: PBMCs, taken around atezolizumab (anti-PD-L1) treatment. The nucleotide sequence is TGTGCCAGTTCACTAGCGGGGGGGGGACTCACAGATACGCAGTATTTT. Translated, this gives CASSLAGGGLTDTQYF.